Listed below are T cell receptor beta chains from one sample, sequenced in a study of T cell responses to AZD1222 COVID-19 vaccine. The repertoire was sequenced with immunoSEQ multiplex PCR; TCRdb's copy has only in-frame clones and lacks some. The repertoire holds 180,000 or so clones, with 94% as singletons. This specimen was peripheral blood, taken on day 0 of AZD1222 vaccination. The receptors originated from an adult in good health. Each CDR3 is given with its conserved first and last residue. Each record gives: J gene, clone size, V gene, D gene, CDR3 protein, CDR3 DNA. A D gene is named only where the DNA matches it firmly. Clone size is not always given. Where it is, it says once, few, many or a class for expanded clones.

J gene: TRBJ1-1
clone size: few
V gene: TRBV5-1
D gene: .
CDR3 protein: CASSFFRPGLNTEAFF
CDR3 DNA: TGCGCCAGCAGCTTTTTCCGCCCCGGACTGAACACTGAAGCTTTCTTT

J gene: TRBJ2-7
clone size: .
V gene: TRBV27
D gene: .
CDR3 protein: CASTPGGRVDYEQYF
CDR3 DNA: TGTGCCAGCACCCCCGGCGGCAGGGTGGACTACGAGCAGTACTTC

J gene: TRBJ1-4
clone size: .
V gene: TRBV6-5
D gene: .
CDR3 protein: CASSYSAGKLFF
CDR3 DNA: TGTGCCAGCAGTTACTCAGCAGGCAAACTGTTTTTT

J gene: TRBJ2-7
clone size: .
V gene: TRBV4-1
D gene: .
CDR3 protein: CASSQGQGNFYEQYF
CDR3 DNA: TGCGCCAGCAGCCAAGGTCAAGGGAATTTCTACGAGCAGTACTTC

J gene: TRBJ1-5
clone size: .
V gene: TRBV21-1
D gene: .
CDR3 protein: CASTSRRGNQPQHF
CDR3 DNA: TGTGCCAGCACCTCTCGCCGGGGCAATCAGCCCCAGCATTTT

J gene: TRBJ2-7
clone size: .
V gene: TRBV5-4
D gene: .
CDR3 protein: CASSLGRTGVDEQYF
CDR3 DNA: TGTGCCAGCAGCTTGGGCCGGACCGGGGTCGACGAGCAGTACTTC

J gene: TRBJ1-3
clone size: .
V gene: TRBV25-1
D gene: TRBD1
CDR3 protein: CASAKRQGGSAGNTIYF
CDR3 DNA: TGTGCCAGCGCAAAGAGACAGGGAGGTTCGGCTGGAAACACCATATATTTT

J gene: TRBJ1-5
clone size: .
V gene: TRBV2
D gene: .
CDR3 protein: CASSLVPAEGPQHF
CDR3 DNA: TGTGCCAGCAGTCTGGTCCCCGCGGAGGGGCCCCAGCATTTT

J gene: TRBJ1-1
clone size: .
V gene: TRBV12-3/TRBV12-4
D gene: .
CDR3 protein: CAITSGRQAFF
CDR3 DNA: TGTGCCATTACATCCGGGAGACAAGCTTTCTTT

J gene: TRBJ2-7
clone size: .
V gene: TRBV5-5
D gene: .
CDR3 protein: CASSPGTKSSYEQYF
CDR3 DNA: TGTGCCAGCAGCCCCGGGACAAAGAGCTCCTACGAGCAGTACTTC

J gene: TRBJ2-2
clone size: .
V gene: TRBV19
D gene: .
CDR3 protein: CASSIGIGLTGELFF
CDR3 DNA: TGTGCCAGTAGTATAGGGATAGGGCTAACCGGGGAGCTGTTTTTT

J gene: TRBJ1-6
clone size: .
V gene: TRBV18
D gene: TRBD1
CDR3 protein: CASSGQGNLPLHF
CDR3 DNA: TGTGCCAGCTCAGGACAGGGCAACTTACCCCTCCACTTT

J gene: TRBJ1-6
clone size: .
V gene: TRBV6-5
D gene: TRBD1
CDR3 protein: CASRTGDSPLHF
CDR3 DNA: TGTGCCAGCAGAACAGGGGATTCACCCCTCCACTTT